This T cell receptor (beta chain) comes out of a study of T-cell memory formation after mild COVID-19 (dated by TCRdb to the early 2020s). The study in broad terms: TCR sequence clusters from the two donors were largely donor specific. In two donors, T-cell clones that expanded and contracted after mild COVID-19 were tracked by sequencing TCRalpha and TCRbeta repertoires over time. The cohort comprised two young, previously healthy adult volunteers, one female and one male.

Details on this clonotype: It lacks a known antigen. No much larger clone exists at a distance of one base, and base qualities are not known.

The sample was run on an Illumina NovaSeq 6000. TCRalpha and TCRbeta cDNA libraries were built by 5'RACE with constant-segment primers, adding sample barcodes and unique molecular identifiers. RNA was extracted from every sample with Trizol reagent. Amplification of the libraries took two PCR steps, and the second step added a second sample barcode plus Illumina TruSeq adapters. Libraries were sequenced on an Illumina NovaSeq with 2 x 150 bp paired-end reads. In the authors' own workflow: With migec v1.2.7, reads were demultiplexed and then collapsed into UMI-guided consensus sequences. Using mixcr v2.1.11, UMI consensuses were aligned to TRA and TRB V and J templates and then assembled into clonotypes. A clonotype was counted as expanded or contracted only if both edgeR and NoisET called the change significant, with noise models trained on biological replicates. For edgeR calls, the thresholds were a false discovery rate-adjusted p below 0.01 and a log2 fold-change of 1. As an exploratory analysis of dynamics, max-normalized trajectories of the 1000 most abundant clonotypes were examined by PCA with hierarchical clustering. Each responding clone was given a CD4 or CD8 phenotype based on the CD4+ and CD8+ repertoires, which had been sequenced separately. Using fastp trimming at Q25 and MiXCR clonotype assembly, TCRdb reanalyzed the public sequencing data and kept in-frame beta chains. Here each entry gathers all rows of one CDR3 protein and keeps the most common genes and DNA. These V and J calls derive from TCRdb rather than the authors' analysis. This sample comprises approximately 500,000 distinct CDR3 sequences, 20% to 25% of them detected only once. The top ten hold approximately 12% of the sample.

Results the study describes overall, beyond this receptor: The second-wave clones that peaked on day 37 were not confirmed to be SARS-CoV-2 specific. Balanced CD4/CD8 phenotypes were observed for clones contracting from day 15 to 85, whereas a bias towards CD4+ was observed for a second wave of clones expanding from day 15 to 37. Only two mild cases were covered by the study, and larger cohorts that include severe cases with pre-infection samples were considered necessary. The detection of some responding clones in pre-infection memory suggests that pre-existing cross-reactive memory T cells joined the SARS-CoV-2 response. Contracting CD4+ clones turned up mainly in the CM and EM memory subsets, whereas EMRA was where CD8+ clones were enriched.

PBMCs were isolated by Ficoll-Paque density gradient centrifugation. The CDR3 covers 13 residues, taking in both the cysteine and the phenylalanine. Just CDR3 DNA is preserved here, 39 bases in frame from base 1. Deletion took 6 bases off V and 6 bases off J, with a span of 14 bases between the germline ends. For CDR1 and CDR2, the germline V gene lists SGHTA and FQGTGA. The receptor chain draws on TRBV7-3 and TRBJ1-1, and possibly TRBD1, on 5 matching bases. The sample comprised PBMCs or a T cell subset sorted from them (not recorded which). The TCR originated in an adult woman who had mild COVID-19 (a few samples of this study predate the infection). The sample titles of this study are shuffled in the database, so cell type and time point are left out; the donor was told from shared clones. The nucleotide sequence reads as follows: TGTGCCAGCAGACCGCGACAGAATCCTGAAGCTTTCTTT. Its amino acids are CASRPRQNPEAFF.